This T cell receptor (beta chain) emerged from a study of shared clonotypes between healthy human individuals (dated by TCRdb to the early 2020s). General notes on the study: Three men and a couple of women, aged 18 to 49 years, made up the cohort. Leukapheresis yielded between about 0.9 and 9 billion PBMCs per donor. To increase sequencing depth and limit assay-specific biases, TCR repertoire library preparation and sequencing were carried out by different laboratories using diverse techniques. Per donor, three plates each were used for CD4 naive and CD4 memory, two for CD8 naive, and one for CD8 memory. To estimate repertoire size and how much clonotype sharing occurs between individuals, the study deeply sequenced the blood TCR repertoires of a handful of healthy adults.

Points on this clone: This clone's antigen is unknown. Base quality data are lacking; no much larger clone is found one base away.

The junction shows trimming of 5 bases on V and 3 bases on J, and the gene matches do not reach 7 bases of it. The germline V gene (reference sequence) yields PRHDT for CDR1 and FYEKMQ for CDR2. The CDR3 covers 15 residues, taking in both the cysteine and the phenylalanine. The only DNA kept is the CDR3, 45 bases in frame from the first base. Here is what the overall study found, with its caveats: Based on pairwise subsampling, the degree of clonotype sharing among donors was expected to be affected by sequencing depth. Across several donors, around 5.4% of naive CD4, approximately 3.6% of naive CD8, under 2.5% of memory CD4, and 0.4% to 0.45% of memory CD8 clonotypes were shared. Sampling was restricted to blood, and TCR repertoires in tissues likely differ from the TCR repertoires found in blood. Incomplete sequencing was indicated by rarefaction of sorted-subset datasets, despite the large sequencing depth. Higher generation probabilities were observed for clonotypes shared by all four sorted-subset donors than for non-shared clonotypes. The genetic and exposure-history diversity represented was limited by the small number of donors. Larger estimated clonotype richness was generally found for naive subsets than for memory subsets.

CD8 naive samples consisted of CD45RO-negative cells that were positively selected for CCR7, yielding a CD45RA+CCR7+ population without TemRA cells. Healthy HIV-negative adults with no recently reported acute infections or vaccinations were included as donors. Only Caucasian adults living in Nashville, Tennessee, USA were represented among the donors. Blood was obtained by leukapheresis, after which PBMCs were separated by Ficoll-Histopaque density gradient centrifugation and cryopreserved in liquid nitrogen vapor phase. Purity and quantity of every magnetically sorted T cell population were checked by analytical flow cytometry. Genomic DNA was isolated from every sorted fraction and measured by UV absorbance on a Nanodrop 2000c. Using the deep immunoSEQ assay, TCR CDR3 regions were amplified from genomic DNA by multiplex PCR. For each cell subset, the extracted genomic DNA was distributed evenly across all wells of several immunoSEQ 96-well plates, and each plate served as one replicate. For sorted subsets, each replicate PCR was loaded with approximately 200 ng genomic DNA, equivalent to approximately 33,000 T cell genomes. Purified libraries were measured with a Qubit 3.0 fluorometer, size-checked on a Bioanalyzer 2100, and measured again with the KAPA Library Quantification kit. A separate single-read 150-cycle Illumina NextSeq 550 flow cell was used to sequence each immunoSEQ 96-well plate. The original pipeline was this. Because only junctional sequences without quality scores were contained in the immunoSEQ output, filtering matching that applied to full-length reads could not be performed. Sequences were annotated with PyIR, a Python wrapper for IgBLAST v1.9, using IMGT germline references to assign V/J genes and CDR3. Reads with weak V/J assignments (E-value above 1e-6), missing CDR3, stop codons, out-of-frame junctions, or ambiguous translated residues were removed. V3J clonotypes were defined as sequences sharing the same inferred V gene, J gene, and CDR3 amino acid sequence. Percentage overlap between repertoires was computed as shared unique clonotypes divided by the size of the smaller repertoire. Repertoire richness was assessed with RTK rarefaction, the Chao1 estimator, and Recon v2.1 estimates of unobserved clonotypes. Generation probabilities were computed with OLGA for all TCRbeta clonotypes obtained by the gDNA method from a few donors. Entries here come from immuneACCESS through TCRdb and include only in-frame sequences with V and J called. Some clones fail to appear in such tables; in the studies checked, an unresolved V gene covers under half of the shortfall, and the cause of the remainder is unknown. The V and J calls and clone size come from that table; D and trimming were worked out from the DNA. The sample profile shows around 650,000 clones; 95% to 97% of them were found once. The ten biggest clones cover 0.11% of the sample.

Sequencing was carried out using naive CD8+ T cells sorted from blood. The cell subset or site label for this specimen denotes: CD45RA+CCR7+. This TCR was recovered from a woman aged 25 to 39 in good health. The V gene is TRBV13 and the J gene is TRBJ2-7, with TRBD2 matching 10 junction bases. The CDR3: CASSQGLAGVYEQYF. The nucleotide sequence is TGTGCCAGCAGCCAGGGTCTAGCGGGAGTCTACGAGCAGTACTTC.